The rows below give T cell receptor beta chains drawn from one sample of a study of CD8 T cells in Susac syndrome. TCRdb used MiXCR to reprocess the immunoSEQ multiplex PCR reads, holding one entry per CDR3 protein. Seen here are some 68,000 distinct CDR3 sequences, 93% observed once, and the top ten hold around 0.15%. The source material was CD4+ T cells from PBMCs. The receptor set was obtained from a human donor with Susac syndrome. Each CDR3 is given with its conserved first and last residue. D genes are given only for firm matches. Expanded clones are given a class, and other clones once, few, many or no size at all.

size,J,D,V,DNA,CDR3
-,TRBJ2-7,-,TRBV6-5,TGTGCCAGCACCAGAGCAGGGGGGAACGAGCAGTACTTC,CASTRAGGNEQYF
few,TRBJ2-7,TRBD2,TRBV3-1,TGTGCCAGCAGCCAAGAATACATTGTGGGACTACCATCCTACGAGCAGTACTTC,CASSQEYIVGLPSYEQYF
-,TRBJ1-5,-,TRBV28,TGTGCCAGCAGTGTACTTTGGCAAGGGCGGCCCCAGCATTTT,CASSVLWQGRPQHF
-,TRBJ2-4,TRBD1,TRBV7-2,TGTGCCAGCACCTTCGGACAGGCCAACATTCAGTACTTC,CASTFGQANIQYF
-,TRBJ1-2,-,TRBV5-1,TGCGCCAGCAGCTTGGCCGCGTTCGGGAGTGGCTACACCTTC,CASSLAAFGSGYTF
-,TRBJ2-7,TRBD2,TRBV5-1,TGCGCCAGCAGCGCCGGACTAGCGGGGGGCCGTCCCTACGAGCAGTACTTC,CASSAGLAGGRPYEQYF
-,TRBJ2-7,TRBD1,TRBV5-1,TGCGCCAGCAGCTTGGGTTTTTACAGGGGCGAGCAGTACTTC,CASSLGFYRGEQYF
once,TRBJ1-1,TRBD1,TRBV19,TGTGCCAGTAGCTCGGACAGGGTTCTGAATGAAGCTTTCTTT,CASSSDRVLNEAFF
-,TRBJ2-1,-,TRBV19,TGTGCCACTTCTGACAGGTCTCGTTACAATGAGCAGTTCTTC,CATSDRSRYNEQFF
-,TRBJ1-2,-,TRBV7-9,TGTGCCAGCAGGCGGGAGGACACCGGCTATGGCTACACCTTC,CASRREDTGYGYTF
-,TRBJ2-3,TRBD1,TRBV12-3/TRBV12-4,TGTGCCAGCGTCTGGGGACAGGGCTTCGATACGCAGTATTTT,CASVWGQGFDTQYF
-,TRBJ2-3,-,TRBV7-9,TGTGCCAGCAGCTCCTCATCCCCAGATACGCAGTATTTT,CASSSSSPDTQYF
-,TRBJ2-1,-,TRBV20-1,TGCAGTGCCAGGAAACAGGGCTTCAATGAGCAGTTCTTC,CSARKQGFNEQFF
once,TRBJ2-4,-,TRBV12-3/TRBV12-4,TGTGCCAGCAGTTCCGCCGGGAACATTCAGTACTTC,CASSSAGNIQYF
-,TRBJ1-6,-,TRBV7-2,TGTGCCAGCAGCTTAGCCCAGGGCCCGAATTCACCCCTCCACTTT,CASSLAQGPNSPLHF
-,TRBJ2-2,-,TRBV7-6,TGTGCCAGCAGCCTCTCATCCGGGGAGCTGTTTTTT,CASSLSSGELFF
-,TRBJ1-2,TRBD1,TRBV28,TGTGCCACCCAAAATCCGGGACAGGGTTATGGCTACACCTTC,CATQNPGQGYGYTF
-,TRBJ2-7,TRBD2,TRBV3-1,TGTGCCAGCAGCCAACTAGCGGGGTCCCTCGGGGAGCAGTACTTC,CASSQLAGSLGEQYF
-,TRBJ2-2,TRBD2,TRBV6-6,TGTGCCAGCAGTGCGGGATCTAGCGGGGGGCCCGGGGAGCTGTTTTTT,CASSAGSSGGPGELFF
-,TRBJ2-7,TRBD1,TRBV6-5,TGTGCCAGCAGTAGGGGACAGGGTTACCACGAGCAGTACTTC,CASSRGQGYHEQYF
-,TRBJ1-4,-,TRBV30,TGTGCCTGGGGGCGATCCCCGGCGGGACTGTTTTTT,CAWGRSPAGLFF
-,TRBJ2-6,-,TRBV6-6,TGTGCCAGCAGTTTGGGGAACTCTGGGGCCAACGTCCTGACTTTC,CASSLGNSGANVLTF
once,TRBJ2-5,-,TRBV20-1,TGCAGTGCTAGAGATCTGGGCAGCCAAGAGACCCAGTACTTC,CSARDLGSQETQYF
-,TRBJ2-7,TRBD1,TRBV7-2,TGTGCCATCCAAGACGTCTGGGGACAGGGGGCCTACGAGCAGTACTTC,CAIQDVWGQGAYEQYF
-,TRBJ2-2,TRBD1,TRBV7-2,TGTGCCAGCAGTGGGGACAGGGGAGGCACCGGGGAGCTGTTTTTT,CASSGDRGGTGELFF
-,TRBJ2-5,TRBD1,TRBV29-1,TGCAGCGTTATGGGACAGGGGTTACAAGAGACCCAGTACTTC,CSVMGQGLQETQYF
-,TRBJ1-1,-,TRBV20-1,TGCAGTGCTAGGGAGACCCGGGACCGCGAAGCTTTCTTT,CSARETRDREAFF
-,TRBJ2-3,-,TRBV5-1,TGCGCCAGCAGCTTGGACAGGGTTAGAGATACGCAGTATTTT,CASSLDRVRDTQYF
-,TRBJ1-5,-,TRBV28,TGTGCCAGCAGTTTCCAGCCCCAGCATTTT,CASSFQPQHF
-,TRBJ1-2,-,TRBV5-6,TGTGCCAGCATTTTTCAGGAGATGGACGGCTACACCTTC,CASIFQEMDGYTF
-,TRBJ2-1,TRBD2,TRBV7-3,TGTGCCACCTCCGGAGCGGGGGACAATGAGCAGTTCTTC,CATSGAGDNEQFF
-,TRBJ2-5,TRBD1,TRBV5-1,TGCGCCAGCAGCTTAATCCTGACAGGGTCCGGGGAGACCCAGTACTTC,CASSLILTGSGETQYF
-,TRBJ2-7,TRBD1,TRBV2,TGTGCCAGCAGTGAAGCGGGACAGTTCTCCTACGAGCAGTACTTC,CASSEAGQFSYEQYF
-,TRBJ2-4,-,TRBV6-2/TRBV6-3,TGTGCCAGCAGCTCCAAAAACATTCAGTACTTC,CASSSKNIQYF
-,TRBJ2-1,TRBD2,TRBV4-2,TGTGCCAGCAGCCTTGGAGCGGGACTAGCGGGGATGTCCTCCTACAATGAGCAGTTCTTC,CASSLGAGLAGMSSYNEQFF
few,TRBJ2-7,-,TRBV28,TGTGCCAGCAGTTTAAGGCCTCAGGGAGGCTCCTACGAGCAGTACTTC,CASSLRPQGGSYEQYF
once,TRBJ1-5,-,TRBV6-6,TGTGCCAGCACGGGGGGGCCGGGCGGCAATCAGCCCCAGCATTTT,CASTGGPGGNQPQHF
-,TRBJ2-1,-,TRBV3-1,TGTGCCAGCAGCCAATGGGGTCATTGGCTGCAGCCCTACAATGAGCAGTTCTTC,CASSQWGHWLQPYNEQFF
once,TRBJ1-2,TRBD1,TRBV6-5,TGTGCCAGCAGGTCCTCAGGCTCTGACAGGGCGGATGGCTACACCTTC,CASRSSGSDRADGYTF
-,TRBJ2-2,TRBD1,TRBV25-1,TGTGCCAGCAGCGAAGCCGGGACAGCGAACACCGGGGAGCTGTTTTTT,CASSEAGTANTGELFF
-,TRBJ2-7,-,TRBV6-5,TGTGCCAGCAGCCGGGGGACCCCCCGGGACGAGCAGTACTTC,CASSRGTPRDEQYF
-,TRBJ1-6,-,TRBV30,TGTGCCTGGGGATCAGGACGGTATAATTCACCCCTCCACTTT,CAWGSGRYNSPLHF
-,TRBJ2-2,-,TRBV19,TGTGCCAGTAGTACCCGGATTCCAGGGGAGAGTGGGATCGGGGAGCTGTTTTTT,CASSTRIPGESGIGELFF
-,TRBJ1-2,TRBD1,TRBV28,TGTGCCAGCAGTTTAGGGACAGACACCTATGGCTACACCTTC,CASSLGTDTYGYTF
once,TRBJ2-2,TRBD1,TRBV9,TGTGCCAGCAGCGCCGGGACAGGGTCCGGGGAGCTGTTTTTT,CASSAGTGSGELFF
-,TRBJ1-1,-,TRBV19,TGTGCCAGTTCTACAGGAATGAACACTGAAGCTTTCTTT,CASSTGMNTEAFF
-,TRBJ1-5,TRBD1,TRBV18,TGTGCCAGCTCATTTGGACAGGGCTGGCAGCCCCAGCATTTT,CASSFGQGWQPQHF
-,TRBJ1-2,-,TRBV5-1,TGCGCCAGCAGCTTGGATAGTGGCTACACCTTC,CASSLDSGYTF
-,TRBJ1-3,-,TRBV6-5,TGTGCCAGCAGTTACATGAGGCCTCGCACTGGAAACACCATATATTTT,CASSYMRPRTGNTIYF
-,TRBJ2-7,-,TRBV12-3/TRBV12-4,TGTGCCAGCAGTTATATGCCCCCTAAGGCCTACGAGCAGTACTTC,CASSYMPPKAYEQYF
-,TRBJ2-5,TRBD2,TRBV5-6,TGTGCCTACGAGGCGAGCGGGGTTCGAGAGACCCAGTACTTC,CAYEASGVRETQYF